A selection of T cell receptor beta chains follows, all from one sample in a study of cytomegalovirus exposure and HLA in healthy donors. Measured with immunoSEQ multiplex PCR; TCRdb has only the in-frame clones, and not every one. The top ten hold almost 4% of the sample, which has 250,000 to 350,000 clones, more than 80% seen once. Specimen: PBMCs. The receptor source for this set is a man in his forties or fifties in good health and CMV-seropositive. Each CDR3 is given with its conserved first and last residue. A D gene is named only where the DNA matches it firmly. Only part of the rows carry a size: once, few, many, or a class if the clone is expanded.

CDR3 protein | CDR3 DNA | J gene | clone size | V gene | D gene
CASRRGGETQYF | TGTGCCAGCAGGAGGGGGGGGGAGACCCAGTACTTC | TRBJ2-5 | - | TRBV28 | -
CASSLLLAGVVYNEQFF | TGTGCCAGCAGCTTGCTTCTAGCGGGAGTGGTATACAATGAGCAGTTCTTC | TRBJ2-1 | - | TRBV5-4 | TRBD2
CASTLIGGAGGANVLTF | TGTGCCAGTACCCTGATAGGGGGCGCGGGAGGGGCCAACGTCCTGACTTTC | TRBJ2-6 | - | TRBV19 | -
CASSNNRGEPQHF | TGTGCCAGTAGTAATAACCGCGGGGAGCCCCAGCATTTT | TRBJ1-5 | - | TRBV19 | -
CASSFGATSYEQYF | TGTGCCAGCAGCTTTGGGGCGACCTCCTACGAGCAGTACTTC | TRBJ2-7 | - | TRBV5-6 | -
CASSFAGELFF | TGCGCCAGCAGCTTCGCCGGGGAGCTGTTTTTT | TRBJ2-2 | few | TRBV5-1 | -
CSVELAEETQYF | TGCAGCGTTGAATTAGCGGAAGAGACCCAGTACTTC | TRBJ2-5 | - | TRBV29-1 | -
CASSSGRDYTDTQYF | TGTGCCAGCAGCAGTGGGCGGGACTACACAGATACGCAGTATTTT | TRBJ2-3 | - | TRBV7-9 | TRBD2
CATRGQRGLAVYNEQFF | TGTGCCACCAGGGGGCAGAGAGGGCTAGCGGTCTACAATGAGCAGTTCTTC | TRBJ2-1 | - | TRBV15 | TRBD2
CASSHDRGRIYEQYF | TGCGCCAGCAGCCATGACAGGGGGCGTATTTACGAGCAGTACTTC | TRBJ2-7 | - | TRBV4-3 | TRBD1
CASSPTSGSYNEQFF | TGCGCCAGCAGCCCTACTAGCGGCTCCTACAATGAGCAGTTCTTC | TRBJ2-1 | - | TRBV5-1 | TRBD2
CASSGQAGYGYTF | TGTGCCAGCAGTGGACAGGCAGGCTATGGCTACACCTTC | TRBJ1-2 | - | TRBV9 | TRBD1
CASSQLTPSGDEQFF | TGCGCCAGCAGCCAACTCACCCCCTCAGGGGATGAGCAGTTCTTC | TRBJ2-1 | once | TRBV4-1 | -
CASRLRQGLTDEQFF | TGTGCCAGCAGACTCCGACAGGGGTTAACAGATGAGCAGTTCTTC | TRBJ2-1 | - | TRBV28 | TRBD1
CASSEYAGLSTNEKLFF | TGTGCCAGCAGTGAATATGCAGGGTTGTCAACTAATGAAAAACTGTTTTTT | TRBJ1-4 | - | TRBV25-1 | -
CASSLGDRVGYTF | TGTGCCAGCAGCCTTGGGGACAGGGTCGGCTACACCTTC | TRBJ1-2 | - | TRBV6-5 | TRBD1
CASSSPGLADTGELFF | TGTGCCAGCAGCTCCCCCGGACTAGCGGACACCGGGGAGCTGTTTTTT | TRBJ2-2 | once | TRBV7-8 | TRBD2
CATSNHRDKGRFF | TGTGCCACCAGCAACCACCGGGACAAGGGACGGTTCTTC | TRBJ2-1 | few | TRBV15 | -
CASSLVGQGASYGYTF | TGTGCCAGCAGCTTAGTAGGGCAGGGGGCTTCCTATGGCTACACCTTC | TRBJ1-2 | - | TRBV7-9 | TRBD1
CSSSPFDREGRNEQFF | TGTTCCAGCAGCCCCTTCGATCGGGAGGGTCGCAATGAGCAGTTCTTC | TRBJ2-1 | - | TRBV7-9 | TRBD2
CASRLQGAGETQYF | TGTGCCAGCAGGCTACAGGGGGCGGGGGAGACCCAGTACTTC | TRBJ2-5 | - | TRBV27 | TRBD1